The rows below give T cell receptor beta chains drawn from one sample of a study of CD8 T cell repertoires and HIV-1 epitope variants. Their antigens remain unidentified. The protocol was immunoSEQ multiplex PCR, while the TCRdb copy is restricted to in-frame clones and leaves out a portion. In the table there are fewer than 6,500 clones, roughly 65% of which are singletons. What was sequenced was cultured CD8+ T cells derived from PBMCs. The source of these receptors is a male donor with HIV. CDR3s include the opening cysteine and the closing phenylalanine or tryptophan. The D gene is left open where the match is weak. Only part of the rows carry a size: once, few, many, or a class if the clone is expanded.

clone_size | d_call | j_call | v_call | cdr3_aa | cdr3_nt
. | . | TRBJ1-6 | TRBV27 | CASSSFNRAHSYNSPLHF | TGTGCCAGCAGTTCCTTTAACAGGGCCCACTCCTATAATTCACCCCTCCACTTT
. | TRBD2 | TRBJ2-7 | TRBV27 | CASSQGGGPLSYEQYF | TGTGCCAGCAGTCAGGGCGGGGGGCCCCTCTCCTACGAGCAGTACTTC
. | TRBD2 | TRBJ2-7 | TRBV10-1 | CASSEDDGDPGRTYEQYF | TGCGCCAGCAGTGAGGACGACGGGGACCCCGGGAGGACTTACGAGCAGTACTTC
. | . | TRBJ1-1 | TRBV14 | CASSQVEAGTEAFF | TGTGCCAGCAGCCAAGTTGAAGCGGGCACTGAAGCTTTCTTT
few | . | TRBJ2-1 | TRBV28 | CASSLEYNEQFF | TGTGCCAGCAGTCTCGAGTACAATGAGCAGTTCTTC
. | . | TRBJ2-7 | TRBV6-1 | CASSDENSYEQYF | TGTGCCAGCAGTGATGAGAACTCCTACGAGCAGTACTTC
. | . | TRBJ2-7 | TRBV28 | CASRPEGGRHEQYF | TGTGCCAGCAGACCCGAGGGGGGTCGGCACGAGCAGTACTTC
few | . | TRBJ2-1 | TRBV2 | CASHDSDSYNEQFF | TGTGCCAGCCACGACAGTGACTCCTACAATGAGCAGTTCTTC
medium-sized | . | TRBJ2-5 | TRBV5-6 | CASSFLTPQETQYF | TGTGCCAGCAGCTTCCTAACACCTCAAGAGACCCAGTACTTC
once | TRBD2 | TRBJ2-1 | TRBV7-9 | CASSLVREGLGAEQFF | TGTGCCAGCAGCTTAGTTCGGGAGGGCCTTGGCGCTGAGCAGTTCTTC
. | TRBD2 | TRBJ2-1 | TRBV11-2 | CASSLGSGGPNNEQFF | TGTGCCAGCAGCTTAGGGTCGGGAGGGCCGAACAATGAGCAGTTCTTC
. | . | TRBJ2-7 | TRBV5-4 | CASSLRAGEQYF | TGTGCCAGCAGCTTACGAGCGGGCGAGCAGTACTTC
. | TRBD2 | TRBJ2-7 | TRBV7-6 | CASSLATSASSYEQYF | TGTGCCAGCAGCTTAGCGACTAGCGCGAGCTCCTACGAGCAGTACTTC
. | . | TRBJ2-3 | TRBV5-6 | CASRGDTLTDTQYF | TGTGCCAGCAGAGGGGATACTCTCACAGATACGCAGTATTTT
few | . | TRBJ1-4 | TRBV10-1 | CASSESGTFNEKLFF | TGCGCCAGCAGTGAGTCGGGCACGTTTAATGAAAAACTGTTTTTT
. | . | TRBJ2-1 | TRBV5-6 | CASSLNYEQFF | TGTGCCAGCAGCTTGAACTATGAGCAGTTCTTC
few | TRBD1 | TRBJ2-7 | TRBV2 | CASSDGTGGYEQYF | TGTGCCAGCAGTGATGGAACAGGGGGCTACGAGCAGTACTTC
. | TRBD2 | TRBJ2-7 | TRBV5-4 | CASSQAGGEQYF | TGTGCCAGCAGCCAAGCGGGGGGCGAGCAGTACTTC
. | TRBD1 | TRBJ2-1 | TRBV27 | CASSSGQGSYNEQFF | TGTGCCAGCAGTTCCGGACAGGGCTCCTACAATGAGCAGTTCTTC
. | TRBD1 | TRBJ1-3 | TRBV9 | CASSVEVRGHGNTIYF | TGTGCCAGCAGCGTAGAAGTCAGGGGGCATGGAAACACCATATATTTT
. | TRBD1 | TRBJ2-3 | TRBV7-2 | CASTDRGRTDTQYF | TGTGCCAGCACAGACAGGGGTCGCACAGATACGCAGTATTTT
. | . | TRBJ2-1 | TRBV9 | CASSVDPATYNEQFF | TGTGCCAGCAGCGTCGACCCAGCGACCTACAATGAGCAGTTCTTC